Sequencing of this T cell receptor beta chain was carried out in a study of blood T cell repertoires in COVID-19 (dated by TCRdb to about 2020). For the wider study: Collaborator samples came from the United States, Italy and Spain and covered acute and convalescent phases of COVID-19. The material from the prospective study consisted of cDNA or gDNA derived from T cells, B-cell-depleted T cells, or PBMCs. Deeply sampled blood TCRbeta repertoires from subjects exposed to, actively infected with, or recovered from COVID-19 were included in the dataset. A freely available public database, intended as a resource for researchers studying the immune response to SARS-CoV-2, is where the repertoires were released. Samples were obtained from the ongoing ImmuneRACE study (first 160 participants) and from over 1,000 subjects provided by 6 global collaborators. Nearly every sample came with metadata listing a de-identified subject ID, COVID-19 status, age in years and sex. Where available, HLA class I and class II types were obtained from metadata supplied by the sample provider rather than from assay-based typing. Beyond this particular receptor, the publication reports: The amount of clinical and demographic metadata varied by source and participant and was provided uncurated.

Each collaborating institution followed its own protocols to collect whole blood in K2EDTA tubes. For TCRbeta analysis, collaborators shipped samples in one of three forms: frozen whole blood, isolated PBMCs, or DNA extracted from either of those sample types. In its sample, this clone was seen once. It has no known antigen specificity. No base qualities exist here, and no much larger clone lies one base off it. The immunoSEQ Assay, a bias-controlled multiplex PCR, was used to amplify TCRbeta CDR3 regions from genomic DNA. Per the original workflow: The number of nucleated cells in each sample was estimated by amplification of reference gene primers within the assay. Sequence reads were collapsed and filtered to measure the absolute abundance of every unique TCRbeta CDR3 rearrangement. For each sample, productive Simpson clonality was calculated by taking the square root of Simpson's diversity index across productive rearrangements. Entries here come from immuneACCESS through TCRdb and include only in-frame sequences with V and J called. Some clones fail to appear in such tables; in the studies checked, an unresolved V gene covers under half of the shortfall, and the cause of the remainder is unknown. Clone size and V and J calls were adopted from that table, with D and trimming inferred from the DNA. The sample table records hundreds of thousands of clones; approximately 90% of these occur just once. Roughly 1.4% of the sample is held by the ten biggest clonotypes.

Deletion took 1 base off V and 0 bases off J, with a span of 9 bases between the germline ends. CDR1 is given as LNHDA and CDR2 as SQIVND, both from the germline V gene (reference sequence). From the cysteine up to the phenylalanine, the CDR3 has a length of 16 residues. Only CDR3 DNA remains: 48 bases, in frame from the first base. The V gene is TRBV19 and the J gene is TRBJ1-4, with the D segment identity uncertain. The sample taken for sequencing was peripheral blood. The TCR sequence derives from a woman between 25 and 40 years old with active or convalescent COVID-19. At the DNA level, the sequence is TGTGCCAGTAGTATAGGTCAGAGCGCAACTAATGAAAAACTGTTTTTT. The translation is CASSIGQSATNEKLFF.